The next 18 T cell receptor beta chains were all read from a single sample in a study of cytomegalovirus exposure and HLA in healthy donors (dated by TCRdb to about 2017). Libraries were constructed by the immunoSEQ multiplex PCR assay. For the multiplex PCR, a mixture combining 60 forward primers for TCR Vbeta segments and 13 reverse primers for TCR Jbeta segments was used. TCRdb limited this immuneACCESS table to in-frame rearrangements with V and J called. A share of clones is missing; checked studies link under half to unresolved V genes, and the rest is unexplained. Counted in this sample were a few hundred thousand clones; roughly four fifths of them appeared once. Roughly 0.22% of the sample is in the top ten clones. The specimen was PBMCs. These receptors were taken from a girl aged 2 to 10 in good health and CMV-seronegative.

The chain couples TRBV2 to TRBJ2-5; the match to TRBD1 covers 10 bases. The better agreement between TRBJ2-7 and the DNA end casts doubt on the J call. The CDR3 spans 16 residues. Germline CDR1 and CDR2: SNHLY and FYNNEI. CDR3 in DNA: TGTGCCAGCAGTCCCCGGACCGGGACAGGGGTCTACGAGCAGTACTTC. Residues: CASSPRTGTGVYEQYF.

The chain joins TRBV5-6 to TRBJ2-1; D is uncertain. Trimming took 4 bases from V and 3 from J, leaving 2 bases between them. The CDR3 extends over 11 amino acids. Germline V lookup: CDR1 SGHDT, CDR2 YYEEEE. CDR3 bases: TGTGCCAGCAGCCTCTACAATGAGCAGTTCTTC. It yields the protein CASSLYNEQFF.

The chain couples TRBV4-2 to TRBJ2-2; TRBD1 aligns across 7 bases. CDR3 size: 16 residues. The J segment lost 0 bases and the V segment lost 0 bases, leaving 1 base of the junction unmatched. Germline lookup yields CDR1 LGHNA and CDR2 YNFKEQ. CDR3 DNA: TGTGCCAGCAGCCAAGACCAGGGGGCGAACACCGGGGAGCTGTTTTTT. As protein: CASSQDQGANTGELFF.

The V and J genes are TRBV11-2 and TRBJ1-2; D perhaps matches TRBD1 (6 bases). Germline CDR1 and CDR2: SGHAT and FQNNGV. The CDR3 is 14 residues long. The ends were cut back, 2 bases at V and 4 bases at J, with 11 bases in the middle. CDR3 DNA: TGTGCCAGCAGCTTACAGGGGCCCTCCTATGGCTACACCTTC. Translation: CASSLQGPSYGYTF.

The gene calls are TRBV2 and TRBJ2-3, with 9 nucleotides matching TRBD2. CDR3 length: 16 residues. The V gene end was trimmed by 6 bases and the J gene end by 2 bases; junction bases not matched to a gene: 9. Germline CDR1 is SNHLY and CDR2 is FYNNEI. DNA of the CDR3: TGTGCCAGCAGGGGACCCGGCGGGAGGGCCACAGATACGCAGTATTTT. This encodes CASRGPGGRATDTQYF. Full variable domain (remainder filled in from reference TRBV2 and TRBJ2-3): EPEVTQTPSHQVTQMGQEVILRCVPISNHLYFYWYRQILGQKVEFLVSFYNNEISEKSEIFDDQFSVERPDGSNFTLKIRSTKLEDSAMYFCASRGPGGRATDTQYFGPGTRLTVL.

V usage is TRBV29-1 and J usage is TRBJ2-7; 9 nucleotides match TRBD2. Per the germline V gene, CDR1 is SQVTM and CDR2 is ANQGSEA. V was pared by 4 bases and J by 3 bases, with 10 bases of the junction left unmatched. This CDR3 is 15 amino acids long. CDR3 loop: CSVVWQAGGYYEQYF. CDR3 in DNA: TGCAGCGTTGTTTGGCAAGCGGGAGGATACTACGAGCAGTACTTC.

The rearrangement uses TRBV6-1 and TRBJ1-3; D gene ambiguous. The CDR3 covers 13 residues. Per germline, CDR1 MNHNS and CDR2 SASEGT. Trimming took 6 bases from V and 0 from J, leaving 6 bases between them. CDR3 coding DNA: TGTGCCAGCAGAGCAGGCTCTGGAAACACCATATATTTT. Amino acids: CASRAGSGNTIYF.

The sample holds a few counts of this clone. The chain couples TRBV6-6 to TRBJ1-4; a possible D gene is TRBD1 (5 bases). Germline values: CDR1 MNHNY, CDR2 SVGAGI (reference sequence). V was pared by 6 bases and J by 2 bases, with 10 bases between. The CDR3 spans 14 residues. Written as DNA, the CDR3 is TGTGCCAGCAGGGCAGGGTCCACTAATGAAAAACTGTTTTTT. Translating gives CASRAGSTNEKLFF.

The chain recombines TRBV4-1 with TRBJ1-2, with 9 nucleotides matching TRBD1. CDR1 is MGHRA and CDR2 is YSYEKL in the germline V gene. This CDR3 region has 16 residues. The V gene end was trimmed by 1 base and the J gene end by 7 bases; junction bases not matched to a gene: 10. DNA for the CDR3: TGCGCCAGCAGCCAAGTTGCTCCGGGACAGGGTACTGGCTACACCTTC. It specifies CASSQVAPGQGTGYTF.

The gene calls are TRBV9 and TRBJ2-7; tentative D call: TRBD2 (7 bases). The germline CDR1 and CDR2 sequences are SGDLS and YYNGEE. The CDR3 has 15 amino acids. The ends were cut back, 3 bases at V and 2 bases at J, with 15 bases in the middle. The CDR3 coding sequence is TGTGCCAGCAGCGGGGGGAGGGGGGCCCCCTACGAGCAGTACTTC. This encodes CASSGGRGAPYEQYF.

The gene calls are TRBV5-1 and TRBJ2-5; 7 nucleotides align to TRBD2. This CDR3 contains 14 residues. J lost 5 bases, V lost 0 bases, and 4 bases had no gene match. Germline lookup yields CDR1 SGHRS and CDR2 YFSETQ. CDR3: CASSLVPAGETQYF. The CDR3 DNA reads as TGCGCCAGCAGCTTGGTACCAGCGGGGGAGACCCAGTACTTC.

The chain links TRBV6-6 to TRBJ2-3; D uncertain. Germline V gene lookup returns CDR1 MNHNY and CDR2 SVGAGI (reference sequence). V lost 8 bases and J 3 bases, leaving 6 bases between the germline ends. CDR3 length: 11 residues. CDR3 DNA: TGTGCCAGCGGAGCAACAGATACGCAGTATTTT. Encoded protein: CASGATDTQYF.

The chain joins TRBV20-1 to TRBJ2-3, with D maybe TRBD2 (6 bases). V was cut by 6 bases and J by 6 bases, with 10 bases left in between. This CDR3 has 11 amino acids. CDR1 is DFQATT and CDR2 is SNEGSKA in the germline V gene (reference sequence). CDR3 residues: CSAEGLDTQYF. Here the CDR3 DNA reads TGCAGTGCGGAGGGGTTGGATACGCAGTATTTT.

The V and J genes are TRBV4-1 and TRBJ2-1; 10 nucleotides agree with TRBD2. Unmatched junction bases numbered 10, after V lost 3 bases and J lost 5 bases. In germline, CDR1 is MGHRA, CDR2 YSYEKL. This CDR3 is 17 amino acids long. CDR3 loop: CASSQDPAGGPNNEQFF. Here the CDR3 DNA reads TGCGCCAGCAGCCAGGACCCAGCGGGGGGGCCTAACAATGAGCAGTTCTTC.

The chain is built from TRBV4-1 and TRBJ2-1; D possibly corresponds to TRBD2 (7 bases). Germline values: CDR1 MGHRA, CDR2 YSYEKL. V lost 4 bases and J lost 8, with 24 bases in between. This CDR3 comprises 17 residues. In nucleotides, the CDR3 is TGCGCCAGCAGCCCCGTGGGGAAGTTGGGGGGGGCCGATGAGCAGTTCTTC. Amino acid sequence: CASSPVGKLGGADEQFF.

This clone is a singleton in its sample. This chain uses TRBV29-1 with TRBJ2-5; 14 bases align to TRBD2. Losses at the gene ends were 4 bases for V and 5 bases for J; bases not matched to a gene: 3. CDR3 size: 14 residues. Germline V lookup: CDR1 SQVTM, CDR2 ANQGSEA. The CDR3 DNA reads TGCAGCGTTGTGGGACTAGCGGGAGCTGAGACCCAGTACTTC. The encoded protein is CSVVGLAGAETQYF. The full variable domain, its missing parts supplied by reference TRBV29-1 and TRBJ2-5, is SAVISQKPSRDICQRGTSLTIQCQVDSQVTMMFWYRQQPGQSLTLIATANQGSEATYESGFVIDKFPISRPNLTFSTLTVSNMSPEDSSIYLCSVVGLAGAETQYFGPGTRLLVL.

The gene calls are TRBV27 and TRBJ2-7; TRBD2 might be the D (5 bases). Per germline, CDR1 MNHEY and CDR2 SMNVEV (reference sequence). Trimming removed 1 base at V and 2 bases at J, with 9 bases between. This CDR3 has 14 residues. CDR3 coding DNA: TGTGCCAGCAGTTTATTGGGGAGAACCTACGAGCAGTACTTC. Amino acid sequence: CASSLLGRTYEQYF.

This chain joins TRBV5-4 and TRBJ2-2, with 7 bases matching TRBD2. The germline V gene has CDR1 SGHNT and CDR2 YYREEE (reference sequence). Unmatched junction bases numbered 9, after V lost 10 bases and J lost 6 bases. This CDR3 contains 13 residues. As DNA, the CDR3 is TGTGCCTTCCTCTGGGAGGGGTCCGGGGAGCTGTTTTTT. Protein sequence: CAFLWEGSGELFF.